This TCR beta chain was recorded in a study of shared clonotypes between healthy human individuals. Libraries were prepared by immunoSEQ multiplex PCR; TCRdb keeps only in-frame clonotypes and omits some of them. The table lists 1.5 million to 2.5 million clones, about 95% of them singletons. Naive CD8 cells lacked CD45RO, underwent positive selection for CCR7 and left out terminally differentiated effector memory CD45RA+ cells. Germline V gene sequence: CDR1 MNHEY, CDR2 SMNVEV (reference sequence). The J segment lost 0 bases and the V segment lost 5 bases, leaving 9 bases of the junction unmatched. The CDR3 loop spans 17 amino acids.

The chain recombines TRBV27 with TRBJ2-1; 8 positions agree with TRBD1. Sequences were obtained from naive CD8+ T cells sorted from blood. The origin of this receptor is a man between 18 and 35 years old in good health. For the CDR3, the DNA is TGTGCCAGCAGTATACCGGGACAGGAGAGCTCCTACAATGAGCAGTTCTTC. This codes for CASSIPGQESSYNEQFF.